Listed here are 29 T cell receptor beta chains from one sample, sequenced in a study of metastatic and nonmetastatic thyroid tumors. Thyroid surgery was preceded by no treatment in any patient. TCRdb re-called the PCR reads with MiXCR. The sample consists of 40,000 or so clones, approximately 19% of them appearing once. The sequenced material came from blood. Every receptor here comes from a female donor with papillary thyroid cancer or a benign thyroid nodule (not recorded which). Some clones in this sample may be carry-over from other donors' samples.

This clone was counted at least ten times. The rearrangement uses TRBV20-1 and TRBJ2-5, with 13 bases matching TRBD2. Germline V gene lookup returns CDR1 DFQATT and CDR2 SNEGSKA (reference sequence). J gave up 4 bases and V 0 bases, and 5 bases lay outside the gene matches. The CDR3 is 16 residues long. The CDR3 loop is CSARDGTSGITETQYF. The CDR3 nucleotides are TGCAGTGCTAGAGATGGGACTAGCGGGATCACAGAGACCCAGTACTTC.

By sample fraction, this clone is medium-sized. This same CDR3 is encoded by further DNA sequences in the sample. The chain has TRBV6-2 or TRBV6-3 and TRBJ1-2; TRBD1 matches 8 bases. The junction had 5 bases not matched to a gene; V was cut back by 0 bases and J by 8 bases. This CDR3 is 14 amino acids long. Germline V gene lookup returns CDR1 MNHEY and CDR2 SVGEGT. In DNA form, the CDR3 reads TGTGCCAGCAGTTACTCTGGACAGGGCGGCGGCTACACCTTC. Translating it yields CASSYSGQGGGYTF.

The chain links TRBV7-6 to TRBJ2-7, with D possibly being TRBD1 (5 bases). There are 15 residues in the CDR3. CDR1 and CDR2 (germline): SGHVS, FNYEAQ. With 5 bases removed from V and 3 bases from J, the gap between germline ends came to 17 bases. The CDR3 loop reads CASSPGFSKHYEQYF. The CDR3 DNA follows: TGTGCCAGCAGCCCAGGGTTTTCCAAGCACTACGAGCAGTACTTC.

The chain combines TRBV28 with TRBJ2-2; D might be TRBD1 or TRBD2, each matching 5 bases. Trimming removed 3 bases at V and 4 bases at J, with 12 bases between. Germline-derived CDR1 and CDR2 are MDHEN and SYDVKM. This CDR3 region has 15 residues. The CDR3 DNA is TGTGCCAGCAGTTTTAAGGGGAGCTTCACCGGGGAGCTGTTTTTT. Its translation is CASSFKGSFTGELFF.

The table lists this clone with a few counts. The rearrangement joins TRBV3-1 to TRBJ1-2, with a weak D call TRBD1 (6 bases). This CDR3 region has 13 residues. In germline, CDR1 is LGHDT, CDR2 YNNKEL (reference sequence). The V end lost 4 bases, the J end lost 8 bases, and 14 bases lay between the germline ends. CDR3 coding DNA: TGTGCCAGCAGCCCTTACGCAGGGGTGGGCTACACCTTC. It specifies CASSPYAGVGYTF.

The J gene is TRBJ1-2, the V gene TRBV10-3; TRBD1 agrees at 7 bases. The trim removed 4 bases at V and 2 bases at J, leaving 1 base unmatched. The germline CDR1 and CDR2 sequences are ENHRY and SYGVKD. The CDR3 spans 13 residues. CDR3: CAISGTGNYGYTF. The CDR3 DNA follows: TGTGCCATCAGTGGGACAGGAAACTATGGCTACACCTTC.

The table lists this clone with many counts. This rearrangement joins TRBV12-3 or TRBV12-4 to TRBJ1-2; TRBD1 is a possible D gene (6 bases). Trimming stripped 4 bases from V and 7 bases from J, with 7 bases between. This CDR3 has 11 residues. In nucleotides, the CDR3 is TGTGCCAGCAGTTCCAGGGGTGGCTACACCTTC. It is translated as CASSSRGGYTF.

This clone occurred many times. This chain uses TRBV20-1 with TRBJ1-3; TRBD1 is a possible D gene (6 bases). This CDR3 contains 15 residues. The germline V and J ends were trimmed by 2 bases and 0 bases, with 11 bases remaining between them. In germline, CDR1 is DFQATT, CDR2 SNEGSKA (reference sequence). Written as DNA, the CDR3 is TGCAGTGCTAGAACCGGGACACTCTCTGGAAACACCATATATTTT. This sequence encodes CSARTGTLSGNTIYF.

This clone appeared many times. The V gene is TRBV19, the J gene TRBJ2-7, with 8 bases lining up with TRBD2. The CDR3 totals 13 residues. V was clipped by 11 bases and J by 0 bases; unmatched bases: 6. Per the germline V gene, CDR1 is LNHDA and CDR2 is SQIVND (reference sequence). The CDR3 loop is CAGGAGASYEQYF. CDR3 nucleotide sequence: TGTGCCGGAGGAGCGGGAGCCTCCTACGAGCAGTACTTC.

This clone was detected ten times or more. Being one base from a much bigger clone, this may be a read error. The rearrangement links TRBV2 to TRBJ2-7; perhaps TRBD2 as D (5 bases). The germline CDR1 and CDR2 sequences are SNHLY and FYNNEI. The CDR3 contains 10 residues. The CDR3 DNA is TGTGTCAGCAGCTCGGGATCCCAGTACTTC. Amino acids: CVSSSGSQYF.

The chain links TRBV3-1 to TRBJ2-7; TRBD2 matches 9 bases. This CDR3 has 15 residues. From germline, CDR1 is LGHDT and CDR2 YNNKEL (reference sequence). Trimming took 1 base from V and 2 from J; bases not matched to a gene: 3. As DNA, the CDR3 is TGTGCCAGCAGCCAAGTTGCGGGGGGGGCCTACGAGCAGTACTTC. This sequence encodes CASSQVAGGAYEQYF.

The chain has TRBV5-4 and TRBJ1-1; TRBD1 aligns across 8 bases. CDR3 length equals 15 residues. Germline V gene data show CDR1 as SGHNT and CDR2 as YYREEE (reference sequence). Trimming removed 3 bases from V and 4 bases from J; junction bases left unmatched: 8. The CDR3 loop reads CASSYRTGRGTEAFF. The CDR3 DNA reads TGTGCCAGCAGCTACAGGACAGGGAGGGGCACTGAAGCTTTCTTT.

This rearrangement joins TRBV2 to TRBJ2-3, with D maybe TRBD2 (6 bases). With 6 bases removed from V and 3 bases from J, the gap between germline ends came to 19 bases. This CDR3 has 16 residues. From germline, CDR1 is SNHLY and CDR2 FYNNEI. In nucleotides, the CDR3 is TGTGCCAGCAGCGCGACTCCGGGAGTATGTACAGATACGCAGTATTTT. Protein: CASSATPGVCTDTQYF.

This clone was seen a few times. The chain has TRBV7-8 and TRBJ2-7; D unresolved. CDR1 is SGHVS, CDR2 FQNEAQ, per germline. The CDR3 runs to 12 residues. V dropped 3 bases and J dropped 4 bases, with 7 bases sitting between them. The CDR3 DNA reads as TGTGCCAGCAGCTTTCAGGAATACGAGCAGTACTTC. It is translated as CASSFQEYEQYF.

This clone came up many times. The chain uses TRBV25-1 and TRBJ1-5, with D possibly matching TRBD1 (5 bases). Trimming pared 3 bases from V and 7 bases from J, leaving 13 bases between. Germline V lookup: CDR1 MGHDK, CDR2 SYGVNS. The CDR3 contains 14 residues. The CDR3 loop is CASSESWDYQPQHF. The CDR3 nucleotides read TGTGCCAGCAGTGAGTCCTGGGACTACCAGCCCCAGCATTTT.

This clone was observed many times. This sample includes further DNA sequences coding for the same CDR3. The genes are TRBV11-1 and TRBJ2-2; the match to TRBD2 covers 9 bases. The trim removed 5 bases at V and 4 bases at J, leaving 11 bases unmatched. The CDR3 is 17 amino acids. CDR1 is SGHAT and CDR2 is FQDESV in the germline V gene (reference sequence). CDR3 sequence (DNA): TGTGCCAGCAGCCCCCTTGGGACTAGCAGCTCCACCGGGGAGCTGTTTTTT. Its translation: CASSPLGTSSSTGELFF.

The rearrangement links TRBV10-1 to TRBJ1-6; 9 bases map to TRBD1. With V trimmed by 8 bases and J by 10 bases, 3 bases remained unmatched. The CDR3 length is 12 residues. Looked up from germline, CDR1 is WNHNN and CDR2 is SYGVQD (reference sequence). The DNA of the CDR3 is TGCGCCAGCGGGACAGGGACATCACCCCTCCACTTT. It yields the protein CASGTGTSPLHF.

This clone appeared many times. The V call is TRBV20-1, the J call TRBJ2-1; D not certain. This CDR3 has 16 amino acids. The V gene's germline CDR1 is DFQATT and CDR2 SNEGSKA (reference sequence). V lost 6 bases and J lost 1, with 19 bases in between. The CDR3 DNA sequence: TGCAGTGCCCCTTCCCCCCTGACCGATTCCTACAATGAGCAGTTCTTC. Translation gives CSAPSPLTDSYNEQFF.

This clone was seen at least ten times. The CDR3 sequence: CSAQDRGTLGEQFF. CDR3 in DNA: TGCAGCGCCCAGGACAGGGGCACTTTAGGTGAGCAGTTCTTC. This chain uses TRBV29-1 with TRBJ2-1; TRBD1 aligns across 9 bases. Germline-derived CDR1 and CDR2 are SQVTM and ANQGSEA. J was trimmed by 9 bases and V by 7 bases; bases with no gene match: 13. This CDR3 is 14 amino acids long.

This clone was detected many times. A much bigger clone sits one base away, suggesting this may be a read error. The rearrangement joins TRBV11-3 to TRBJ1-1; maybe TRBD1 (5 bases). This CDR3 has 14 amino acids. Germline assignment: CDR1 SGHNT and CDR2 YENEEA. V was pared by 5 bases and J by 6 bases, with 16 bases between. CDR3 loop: CASSLRGDVAEAFF. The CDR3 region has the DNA TGTGCCAGCAGCCTTCGAGGGGATGTGGCTGAAGCTTTCTTT. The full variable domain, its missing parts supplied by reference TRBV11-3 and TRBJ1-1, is EAGVVQSPRYKIIEKKQPVAFWCNPISGHNTLYWYLQNLGQGPELLIRYENEEAVDDSQLPKDRFSAERLKGVDSTLKIQPAELGDSAVYLCASSLRGDVAEAFFGQGTRLTVV.

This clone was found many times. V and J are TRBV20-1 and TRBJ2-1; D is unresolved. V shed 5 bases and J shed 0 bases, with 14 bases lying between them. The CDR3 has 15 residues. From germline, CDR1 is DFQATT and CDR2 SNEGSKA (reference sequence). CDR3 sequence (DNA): TGCAGTGCTTTTAAGACGTTTAGCTCCTACAATGAGCAGTTCTTC. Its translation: CSAFKTFSSYNEQFF.

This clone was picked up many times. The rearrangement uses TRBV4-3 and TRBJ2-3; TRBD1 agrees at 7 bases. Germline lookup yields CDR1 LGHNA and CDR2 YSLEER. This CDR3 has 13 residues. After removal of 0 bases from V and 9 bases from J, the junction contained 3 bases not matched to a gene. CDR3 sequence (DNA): TGCGCCAGCAGCCAAGATAGACAGGGCACGCAGTATTTT. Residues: CASSQDRQGTQYF.

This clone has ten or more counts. As DNA, the CDR3 is TGTGCCAGCAGCCAAGACCGGACAGTTAACATTCAGTACTTC. Its translation: CASSQDRTVNIQYF. The V and J genes are TRBV14 and TRBJ2-4; D may be TRBD1 (6 bases). The V gene lost 0 bases and the J gene lost 7 bases, with 10 bases spanning the gap. The CDR3 contains 14 residues. Germline V gene data show CDR1 as SGHDN and CDR2 as FVKESK. Full variable domain (rest looked up from reference TRBV14 and TRBJ2-4): EAGVTQFPSHSVIEKGQTVTLRCDPISGHDNLYWYRRVMGKEIKFLLHFVKESKQDESGMPNNRFLAERTGGTYSTLKVQPAELEDSGVYFCASSQDRTVNIQYFGAGTRLSVL.

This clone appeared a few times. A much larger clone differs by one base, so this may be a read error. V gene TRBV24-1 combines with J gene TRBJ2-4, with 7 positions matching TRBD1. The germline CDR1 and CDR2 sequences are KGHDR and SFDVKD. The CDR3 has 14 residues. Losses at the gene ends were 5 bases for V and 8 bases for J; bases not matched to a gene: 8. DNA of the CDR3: TGTGCCACCAGTGGTCCCCGGGACAGTGACATTCAGTACTTC. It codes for CATSGPRDSDIQYF.

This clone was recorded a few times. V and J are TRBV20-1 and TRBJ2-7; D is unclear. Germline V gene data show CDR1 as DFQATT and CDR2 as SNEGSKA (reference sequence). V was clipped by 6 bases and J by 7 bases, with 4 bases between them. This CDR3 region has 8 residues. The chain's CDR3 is CSAGEQYF. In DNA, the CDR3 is TGCAGTGCAGGGGAGCAGTACTTC.

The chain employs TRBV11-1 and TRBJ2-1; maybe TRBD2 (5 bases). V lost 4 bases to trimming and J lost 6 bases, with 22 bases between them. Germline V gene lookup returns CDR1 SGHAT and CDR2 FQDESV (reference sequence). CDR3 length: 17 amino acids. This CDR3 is CASSSRSAVRDFNEQFF. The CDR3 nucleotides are TGTGCCAGCAGCTCCCGCTCAGCGGTTCGGGATTTCAATGAGCAGTTCTTC.

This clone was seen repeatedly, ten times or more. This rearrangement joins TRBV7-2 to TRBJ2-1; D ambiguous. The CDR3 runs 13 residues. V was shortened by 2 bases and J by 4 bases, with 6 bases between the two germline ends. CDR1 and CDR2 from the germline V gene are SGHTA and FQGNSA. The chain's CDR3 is CASSLSVYNEQFF. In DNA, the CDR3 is TGTGCCAGCAGCTTATCCGTTTACAATGAGCAGTTCTTC.

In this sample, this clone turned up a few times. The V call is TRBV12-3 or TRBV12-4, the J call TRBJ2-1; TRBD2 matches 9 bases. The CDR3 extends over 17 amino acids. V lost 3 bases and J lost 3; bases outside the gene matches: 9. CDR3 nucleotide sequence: TGTGCCAGCAGTTTTGATAGCCTAGCGGGAAGCTACAATGAGCAGTTCTTC. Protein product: CASSFDSLAGSYNEQFF.

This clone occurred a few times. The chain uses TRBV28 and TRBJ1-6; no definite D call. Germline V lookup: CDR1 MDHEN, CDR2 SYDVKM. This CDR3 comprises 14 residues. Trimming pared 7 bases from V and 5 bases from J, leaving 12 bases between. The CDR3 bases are TGTGCCAGCATGCATGGGTCGCATAATTCACCCCTCCACTTT. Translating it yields CASMHGSHNSPLHF.